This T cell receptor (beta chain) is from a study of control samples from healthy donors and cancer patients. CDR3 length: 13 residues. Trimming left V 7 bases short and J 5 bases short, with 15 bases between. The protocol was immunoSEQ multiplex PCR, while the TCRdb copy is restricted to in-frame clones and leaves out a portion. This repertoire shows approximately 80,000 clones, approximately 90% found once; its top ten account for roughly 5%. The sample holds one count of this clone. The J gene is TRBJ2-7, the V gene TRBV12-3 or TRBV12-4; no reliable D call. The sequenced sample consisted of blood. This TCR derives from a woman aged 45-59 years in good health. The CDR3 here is CASNEQLPDEQYF. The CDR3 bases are TGTGCCAGCAATGAACAACTTCCGGACGAGCAGTACTTC.